Presented here are 32 T cell receptor beta chains from one specimen sequenced in a study of T cell changes during pregnancy in multiple sclerosis. Some clones are missing from TCRdb's copy, which holds only in-frame ones; the method was immunoSEQ multiplex PCR. The sample shows about 38,000 clones, around 90% of them seen only once. The starting material was CD4+ T cells from peripheral blood mononuclear cells, obtained after pregnancy. Receptor source: a female donor in good health, enrolled as a control in a pregnancy study.

V is TRBV5-6 and J is TRBJ2-5, with D perhaps TRBD2 (6 bases). V shed 0 bases and J shed 4 bases, with 13 bases lying between them. The length of the CDR3 is 15 residues. Germline assignment: CDR1 SGHDT and CDR2 YYEEEE. This CDR3 reads CASSLVLALGETQYF. CDR3 coding DNA: TGTGCCAGCAGCTTGGTACTAGCTTTAGGAGAGACCCAGTACTTC.

The table lists this clone with a count of one. CDR3 in amino acids: CASHSGQGSGGYTF. In DNA, the CDR3 is TGTGCCAGCCACTCCGGACAGGGATCAGGTGGCTACACCTTC. The chain uses TRBV19 and TRBJ1-2; TRBD1 matches at 8 bases. The trim removed 9 bases at V and 7 bases at J, leaving 13 bases unmatched. The CDR3 extends over 14 amino acids. Germline CDR1 LNHDA, CDR2 SQIVND (reference sequence).

The CDR3, as DNA: TGTGCCTCGGGACAGAGCACAGATACGCAGTATTTT. It yields the protein CASGQSTDTQYF. This chain links TRBV18 with TRBJ2-3, with 7 positions matching TRBD1. J was trimmed by 0 bases and V by 11 bases; bases with no gene match: 2. The germline V gene encodes CDR1 KGHSH and CDR2 LQKENI. The CDR3 totals 12 residues.

The V and J genes are TRBV27 and TRBJ1-3; 12 positions agree with TRBD1. CDR3 length equals 16 residues. J was trimmed by 5 bases and V by 5 bases; bases with no gene match: 7. Germline values: CDR1 MNHEY, CDR2 SMNVEV (reference sequence). CDR3 residues: CASSPGTGGARNTIYF. In nucleotides, the CDR3 is TGTGCCAGCAGTCCAGGGACAGGGGGCGCGAGAAACACCATATATTTT.

The chain joins TRBV5-6 to TRBJ1-4; 8 nucleotides match TRBD1. Losses at the gene ends were 1 base for V and 2 bases for J; bases not matched to a gene: 10. The CDR3 runs 18 residues. Per germline, CDR1 SGHDT and CDR2 YYEEEE. This CDR3 reads CASSLWRPRQGTNEKLFF. The CDR3, as DNA: TGTGCCAGCAGCTTGTGGCGTCCCCGACAGGGGACTAATGAAAAACTGTTTTTT.

The chain links TRBV5-4 to TRBJ2-1, with D maybe TRBD2 (6 bases). This CDR3 spans 15 amino acids. V dropped 0 bases and J dropped 3 bases, with 10 bases sitting between them. Germline CDR1 reads SGHNT; CDR2 reads YYREEE (reference sequence). CDR3 nucleotide sequence: TGTGCCAGCAGCTTGGGCGGGACGAACTACAATGAGCAGTTCTTC. This translates into CASSLGGTNYNEQFF.

This clone was seen once. The J gene is TRBJ2-1, the V gene TRBV15, with 7 bases fitting TRBD2. CDR3 length: 16 residues. Germline values: CDR1 LNHNV, CDR2 YYDKDF (reference sequence). With 0 bases clipped from V and 3 bases from J, the junction kept 5 bases outside the gene matches. CDR3 in DNA: TGTGCCACCAGCAGAGATCCAGCGGGGCACTACAATGAGCAGTTCTTC. Its protein product is CATSRDPAGHYNEQFF.

This clone was detected once. The gene calls are TRBV11-3 and TRBJ2-5, with a tentative D call TRBD2 (6 bases). The germline V gene has CDR1 SGHNT and CDR2 YENEEA. The CDR3 runs 15 residues. The V and J ends lost 5 bases and 0 bases respectively, with 13 bases between them. This CDR3 is CASSNGRGYQETQYF. As DNA, the CDR3 is TGTGCCAGCAGCAATGGGCGGGGATACCAAGAGACCCAGTACTTC. The full variable domain, its missing parts supplied by reference TRBV11-3 and TRBJ2-5, is EAGVVQSPRYKIIEKKQPVAFWCNPISGHNTLYWYLQNLGQGPELLIRYENEEAVDDSQLPKDRFSAERLKGVDSTLKIQPAELGDSAVYLCASSNGRGYQETQYFGPGTRLLVL.

The chain links TRBV29-1 to TRBJ1-2; weak D call: TRBD1 (5 bases). The CDR3 has 15 amino acids. Trimming took off 0 bases at V and 6 bases at J, with 17 bases between the two ends. CDR1 and CDR2 from the germline V gene are SQVTM and ANQGSEA. This CDR3 is CSVEDRAGRVDGYTF. The CDR3 DNA follows: TGCAGCGTTGAAGATCGGGCAGGGAGGGTCGATGGCTACACCTTC.

The chain carries TRBV7-9 and TRBJ2-3; possible D gene TRBD1, 5 bases. Trimming stripped 6 bases from V and 2 bases from J, with 18 bases between. Germline V gives CDR1 SEHNR, CDR2 FQNEAQ (reference sequence). CDR3 size: 16 residues. For the CDR3, the DNA is TGTGCCAGCAGGCAAGACAGAAGCGACCCCACAGATACGCAGTATTTT. This gives the protein CASRQDRSDPTDTQYF.

This chain joins TRBV7-9 and TRBJ2-7; TRBD2 matches at 12 bases. The J segment lost 2 bases and the V segment lost 1 base, leaving 6 bases of the junction unmatched. The CDR3 consists of 17 residues. CDR1 is SEHNR and CDR2 is FQNEAQ in the germline V gene (reference sequence). CDR3 residues: CASSLGGLAGDTYEQYF. CDR3 DNA: TGTGCCAGCAGCTTAGGGGGACTAGCGGGCGATACCTACGAGCAGTACTTC.

The chain combines TRBV18 with TRBJ2-1; TRBD1 agrees at 9 bases. The trim removed 3 bases at V and 2 bases at J, leaving 5 bases unmatched. The germline V gene has CDR1 KGHSH and CDR2 LQKENI. This CDR3 is 16 amino acids long. The CDR3, as DNA: TGTGCCAGCTCACCTCGGGACAGGGTCACCTACAATGAGCAGTTCTTC. It codes for CASSPRDRVTYNEQFF.

The rearrangement uses TRBV4-3 and TRBJ1-2, with D tentatively TRBD1 (5 bases). The germline CDR1 and CDR2 sequences are LGHNA and YSLEER. Trimming removed 6 bases at V and 4 bases at J, with 18 bases between. The CDR3 consists of 15 residues. CDR3 in amino acids: CASREIQGGAYGYTF. The DNA for the CDR3 is TGCGCCAGCAGGGAGATTCAGGGAGGAGCCTATGGCTACACCTTC.

The chain joins TRBV6-1 to TRBJ2-3; possible D gene TRBD2, 5 bases. CDR1 and CDR2 from the germline V gene are MNHNS and SASEGT. The CDR3 has 12 residues. V shed 10 bases and J shed 10 bases, with 18 bases lying between them. CDR3 in DNA: TGTGCCACCCGGGCAGCGGCGTTGCCGCAGTATTTT. Translation gives CATRAAALPQYF.

The chain uses TRBV7-2 and TRBJ2-6; tentatively, D is TRBD2 (5 bases). Trimming removed 5 bases from V and 4 bases from J, with 12 bases in between. The CDR3 contains 15 residues. CDR1 and CDR2 (germline): SGHTA, FQGNSA. The CDR3 sequence: CASSLRGRGANVLTF. DNA for the CDR3: TGTGCCAGCAGCCTTAGAGGGCGGGGGGCCAACGTCCTGACTTTC.

The chain couples TRBV27 to TRBJ1-1; TRBD1 matches 9 bases. J lost 2 bases, V lost 5 bases, and 6 bases had no gene match. CDR1 and CDR2 (germline): MNHEY, SMNVEV (reference sequence). This CDR3 region has 15 residues. The CDR3 loop is CASSLGQGLNTEAFF. The CDR3 DNA sequence: TGTGCCAGCAGTCTGGGACAGGGCCTCAACACTGAAGCTTTCTTT.

This clone was recorded only once. J is TRBJ2-7 and V is TRBV6-5, with D uncertain. CDR1 is MNHEY, CDR2 SVGAGI, per germline. V shed 5 bases and J shed 2 bases, with 10 bases lying between them. The CDR3 extends over 13 amino acids. As DNA, the CDR3 is TGTGCCAGCAGTACCACTGGGCCCTACGAGCAGTACTTC. This sequence encodes CASSTTGPYEQYF.

Only one count was recorded for this clone. The chain links TRBV5-1 to TRBJ1-2; the match to TRBD1 covers 10 bases. CDR1 SGHRS and CDR2 YFSETQ come from the germline V gene. J was trimmed by 5 bases and V by 3 bases; bases with no gene match: 7. The CDR3 is made up of 15 amino acids. DNA of the CDR3: TGCGCCAGCAGCTCCGGGACAGGGGTTGATTATGGCTACACCTTC. Amino acids: CASSSGTGVDYGYTF.

V and J are TRBV9 and TRBJ1-1; TRBD1 matches 7 bases. The germline CDR1 and CDR2 sequences are SGDLS and YYNGEE. This CDR3 has 15 amino acids. The J segment lost 4 bases and the V segment lost 4 bases, leaving 10 bases of the junction unmatched. The CDR3 region has the DNA TGTGCCAGCAGCCCCGGGGGACAGTCGTTCACTGAAGCTTTCTTT. Translating gives CASSPGGQSFTEAFF.

J is TRBJ2-7 and V is TRBV12-2; TRBD1 reflects the table's D call only, with no check against the DNA. TRBV12-2 is a pseudogene. The CDR3 has 16 amino acids. CDR3 nucleotide sequence: TGTGCAAGTCGCTTAGCCCACCGGGGGACAGTAGACGAGCAGTACTTC. It translates to CASRLAHRGTVDEQYF.

This clone appeared a single time. The V call is TRBV27, the J call TRBJ2-1; possibly TRBD2 for D (6 bases). Looked up from germline, CDR1 is MNHEY and CDR2 is SMNVEV (reference sequence). CDR3 length equals 13 residues. V was shortened by 3 bases and J by 6 bases, with 9 bases between the two germline ends. The CDR3 is CASSFRGGNEQFF. The CDR3 nucleotides read TGTGCCAGCAGTTTCCGGGGAGGCAATGAGCAGTTCTTC.

The rearrangement uses TRBV27 and TRBJ1-2; D not certain. V lost 2 bases and J lost 0, with 16 bases in between. Germline-derived CDR1 and CDR2 are MNHEY and SMNVEV (reference sequence). This CDR3 region has 17 residues. CDR3 bases: TGTGCCAGCAGTTTAAGGCGGACTCCCAAAGCTAACTATGGCTACACCTTC. Its translation: CASSLRRTPKANYGYTF.

The chain is built from TRBV5-6 and TRBJ2-1; D unresolved. The CDR3 sequence is 11 residues long. Germline values: CDR1 SGHDT, CDR2 YYEEEE. V was clipped by 1 base and J by 8 bases, with 4 bases between them. The CDR3 DNA follows: TGTGCCAGCAGCTTGACATATGAGCAGTTCTTC. Translated: CASSLTYEQFF.

In regard to this clone: One end of the junction is discordant with germline, which a read error may explain. Other DNA sequences in this specimen translate into the identical CDR3. The chain has TRBV6-5 and TRBJ2-7, with a tentative D call TRBD2 (7 bases). Germline V lookup: CDR1 MNHEY, CDR2 SVGAGI. The CDR3 runs 15 residues. The CDR3 nucleotides read TGTGCCAGCCGAGTAGGGGGGGCCGGGGCCTACGAACAGTACTTC. This gives the protein CASRVGGAGAYEQYF.

Concerning this clone: The junction does not match germline at one end; this may be a read error. V and J are TRBV7-7 and TRBJ1-1, with 8 positions matching TRBD1. This CDR3 contains 18 residues. CDR1 SSHAT and CDR2 FNYEAQ come from the germline V gene (reference sequence). Here the CDR3 reads CASSSDTQGAIMNTEAFF. CDR3 DNA: TGTGCTAGCAGCTCAGATACCCAGGGGGCCATAATGAACACTGAAGCTTTCTTT.

This chain joins TRBV4-1 and TRBJ1-3; perhaps TRBD1 as D (5 bases). CDR1 is MGHRA, CDR2 YSYEKL, per germline. The CDR3 runs to 16 residues. Trimming removed 0 bases from V and 0 bases from J, with 9 bases in between. As DNA, the CDR3 is TGCGCCAGCAGCCAAGAGGGACTCAGCTCTGGAAACACCATATATTTT. Its protein product is CASSQEGLSSGNTIYF.

This clone was observed a single time. The J gene is TRBJ2-1, the V gene TRBV2; D may be TRBD1 (5 bases). Germline V gene data show CDR1 as SNHLY and CDR2 as FYNNEI. This CDR3 is built from 15 residues. V dropped 6 bases and J dropped 10 bases, with 22 bases sitting between them. The CDR3 coding sequence is TGTGCCAGCAGCCTCACCGACCACTCCAGGGAAGAGCAGTTCTTC. Translation: CASSLTDHSREEQFF.

This clone was picked up one time. The chain recombines TRBV14 with TRBJ2-5; 14 bases align to TRBD2. CDR1 and CDR2 from the germline V gene are SGHDN and FVKESK. With V trimmed by 4 bases and J by 2 bases, 18 bases remained unmatched. This CDR3 comprises 21 residues. Here the CDR3 reads CASSPRPVGWTSGRKQETQYF. DNA for the CDR3: TGTGCCAGCAGCCCCCGGCCGGTGGGATGGACTAGCGGGAGGAAACAAGAGACCCAGTACTTC.

The chain uses TRBV18 and TRBJ1-2; TRBD1 aligns across 9 bases. CDR1 is KGHSH and CDR2 is LQKENI in the germline V gene. The CDR3 consists of 14 residues. Losses at the gene ends were 3 bases for V and 7 bases for J; bases not matched to a gene: 6. CDR3 amino acids: CASSPPGQGPGYTF. CDR3 DNA sequence: TGTGCCAGCTCACCCCCGGGACAGGGCCCTGGCTACACCTTC.

This chain joins TRBV6-1 and TRBJ2-7, with 10 bases that match TRBD1. Germline CDR1 MNHNS, CDR2 SASEGT. Trimming took 5 bases from V and 11 from J; bases not matched to a gene: 9. This CDR3 is 13 amino acids long. The CDR3 sequence: CASSRDRGSKKYF. The CDR3 coding sequence is TGTGCCAGCAGTAGGGACAGGGGAAGTAAGAAGTACTTC.

The CDR3 protein is CASRRASGGGELFF. The CDR3, as DNA: TGTGCCAGCAGGCGGGCTAGCGGGGGCGGGGAGCTGTTTTTT. The V gene is TRBV9, the J gene TRBJ2-2, with TRBD2 identical over 10 bases. The junction had 5 bases not matched to a gene; V was cut back by 5 bases and J by 7 bases. The CDR3 has 14 residues. Looked up from germline, CDR1 is SGDLS and CDR2 is YYNGEE. The full variable domain, its missing parts supplied by reference TRBV9 and TRBJ2-2, is DSGVTQTPKHLITATGQRVTLRCSPRSGDLSVYWYQQSLDQGLQFLIQYYNGEERAKGNILERFSAQQFPDLHSELNLSSLELGDSALYFCASRRASGGGELFFGEGSRLTVL.

The chain recombines TRBV5-4 with TRBJ2-2; TRBD1 is a possible D gene (6 bases). CDR1 and CDR2 (germline): SGHNT, YYREEE (reference sequence). The CDR3 covers 15 residues. Trimming pared 5 bases from V and 3 bases from J, leaving 14 bases between. CDR3 loop: CASRPGRGDTGELFF. The CDR3 DNA reads as TGTGCCAGCAGACCGGGCAGGGGTGACACCGGGGAGCTGTTTTTT. Supplemented by reference TRBV5-4 and TRBJ2-2, the full variable domain reads ETGVTQSPTHLIKTRGQQVTLRCSSQSGHNTVSWYQQALGQGPQFIFQYYREEENGRGNFPPRFSGLQFPNYSSELNVNALELDDSALYLCASRPGRGDTGELFFGEGSRLTVL.